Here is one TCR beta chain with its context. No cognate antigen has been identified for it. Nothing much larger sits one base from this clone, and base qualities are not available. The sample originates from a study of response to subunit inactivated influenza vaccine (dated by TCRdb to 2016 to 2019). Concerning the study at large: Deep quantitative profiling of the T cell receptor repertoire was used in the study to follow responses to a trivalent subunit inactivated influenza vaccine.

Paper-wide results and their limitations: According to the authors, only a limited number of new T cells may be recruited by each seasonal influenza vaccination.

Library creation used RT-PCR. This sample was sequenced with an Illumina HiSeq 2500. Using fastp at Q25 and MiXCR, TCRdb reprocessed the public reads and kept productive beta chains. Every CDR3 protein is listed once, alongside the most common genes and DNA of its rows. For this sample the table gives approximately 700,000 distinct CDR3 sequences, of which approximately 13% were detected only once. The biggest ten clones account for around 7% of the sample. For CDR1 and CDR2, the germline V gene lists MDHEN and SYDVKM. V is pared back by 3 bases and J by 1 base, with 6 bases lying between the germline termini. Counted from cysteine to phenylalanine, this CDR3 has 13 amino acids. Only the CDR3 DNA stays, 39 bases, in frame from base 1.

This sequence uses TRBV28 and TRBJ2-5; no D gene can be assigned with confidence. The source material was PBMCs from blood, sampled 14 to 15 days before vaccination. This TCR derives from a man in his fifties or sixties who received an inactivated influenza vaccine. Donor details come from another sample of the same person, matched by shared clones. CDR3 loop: CASSFNIQETQYF. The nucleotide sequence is TGTGCCAGCAGTTTCAACATCCAAGAGACCCAGTACTTC.